This T cell receptor (beta chain) was observed in a study of blood T cell repertoires in COVID-19. Study as a whole: Both acute and convalescent COVID-19 samples were obtained from the United States, Italy and Spain. Sources were T cells, B-cell-depleted T cells, or PBMCs; the material itself was cDNA or gDNA.

The V gene lost 8 bases and the J gene lost 4 bases, with 12 bases spanning the gap. The CDR3 consists of 13 residues. Germline-derived CDR1 and CDR2 are MNHEY and SMNVEV (reference sequence). Original processing notes: Reference gene primer amplification yielded estimated nucleated cell counts. Using immunoSEQ multiplex PCR, the repertoire was profiled, and TCRdb retains in-frame clones only, with some absent. V and J calls and clone size come straight from that table; D and trimming were deduced from the DNA. The repertoire includes under 100,000 clones, 90% of them detected once, and 5% to 5.5% sits in the top ten.

The TCR sequence derives from a man between 45 and 60 years old with acute or convalescent COVID-19. This sequence joins TRBV27 and TRBJ1-5; TRBD1 is a possible D gene (6 bases). The specimen sequenced was peripheral blood. Here the CDR3 reads CASQRGGNQPQHF. CDR3 nucleotide sequence: TGTGCCAGCCAGCGAGGGGGAAATCAGCCCCAGCATTTT.